Listed here is a single T cell receptor (beta chain). Antigen specificity is unknown. This CDR3 contains 16 residues. After removal of 4 bases from V and 1 base from J, the junction contained 5 bases not matched to a gene. Germline-derived CDR1 and CDR2 are SGHRS and YFSETQ. The sample comes from a study of T cells after yellow fever vaccination. Study results and limitations: Weaker, the secondary response peaked sooner, at day 5 versus 15. Only a small proportion of the clonotypes turned up in both the CD4 and the CD8 compartments, likely arising from convergent recombination.

One entry per CDR3 protein results from TCRdb running MiXCR on the 5' RACE reads. The table shows 110,000 to 150,000 distinct CDR3 sequences, with about 6.2% occurring only once. Sequences were derived from CD4+ T cells sorted from PBMCs, sampled 10 days after the yellow fever booster vaccination. The receptor's source is a man aged 25 to 45 who received the YFV17D yellow fever vaccine. V gene TRBV5-1 combines with J gene TRBJ2-3, with TRBD2 identical over 11 bases. CDR3 coding DNA: TGCGCCAGCAGCATCGGGACTAGCGGACGCACAGATACGCAGTATTTT. It translates to CASSIGTSGRTDTQYF.